This note documents a single TCR beta chain sequence. Only a few counts were recorded for this clonotype. What this receptor recognizes is not known. The input lacks base qualities; no much larger clone sits a single base away. This entry is derived from a study of CD8 T cells in ankylosing spondylitis (dated by TCRdb to about 2017). About the full investigation: To find TCR variants linked to disease, the study profiled T cell receptor beta repertoires in ankylosing spondylitis patients and healthy donors. The full study cohort was made up of 20 to 25 ankylosing spondylitis patients and around 100 healthy donors. Samples of peripheral blood were taken, and for ankylosing spondylitis patients, synovial fluid was collected as well.

V drops 5 bases and J drops 5 bases, leaving 15 bases in between. The germline V gene (reference sequence) sets CDR1 to GTSNPN and CDR2 to SVGIG. The CDR3 runs 14 residues from the cysteine to the phenylalanine. Just CDR3 DNA is preserved here, 42 bases in frame from base 1. Summary of the overall study and its limitations: The disease-linked clones were reported as significantly enriched in matched synovial fluid samples from ankylosing spondylitis patients. Blood from ankylosing spondylitis patients appeared to be characterized by a TCR beta motif composed of several highly homologous amino acid variants. A CD8+ phenotype was shown by the disease-linked clones, which were found at relatively low frequencies in peripheral blood. Some of the motif variants had been reported before in the synovial fluid and blood of reactive arthritis patients, a finding that suggests common disease-initiation mechanisms.

Sequenced using an Illumina HiSeq 2500. Quantitative 5'-RACE with molecular barcodes was the method used to prepare the TCR beta libraries. As for the original processing: A new computational method based on a probabilistic model of VDJ rearrangement was used to identify disease-linked TCR variants. TCRdb reanalyzed the raw reads on its own, using fastp at Q25 for trimming and MiXCR for clone calling, and kept in-frame beta chains. All rows with the same CDR3 protein become a single entry with the most common DNA and genes. TCRdb, rather than the study authors, made the V and J calls. Present in this sample are about 160,000 distinct CDR3 sequences, roughly 18% of which were seen just once. The ten largest clones represent under 9% of the sample.

The V and J segments used are TRBV30 and TRBJ2-2; possibly the D gene is TRBD2, per 6 matching bases. Sequenced: blood, either unsorted or a sorted T cell fraction (not recorded which). The receptor was derived from a male donor with ankylosing spondylitis or in good health (not recorded which). CDR3 region: CAWQTGLATGELFF. The DNA sequence is TGTGCCTGGCAGACGGGACTTGCGACCGGGGAGCTGTTTTTT.